A single sample is the source of the 2 T cell receptor beta chains below, sequenced in a study of T cells in Graves' hyperthyroidism and ophthalmopathy. The TCR beta CDR3 regions underwent amplification using RNA transcripts as the source. Using the HTBI primer set, a first-round RT-PCR was run on the TCR CDR3. TCRdb reprocessed the multiplex PCR reads via MiXCR and lists one record per CDR3 protein. The table includes about 570,000 distinct CDR3 sequences, approximately 44% detected once. The source material was peripheral blood or thyroid tissue (not recorded which). These receptors were obtained from an adult woman with Graves' disease, either hyperthyroidism or ophthalmopathy (not recorded which).

V usage is TRBV10-3 and J usage is TRBJ1-5; 10 bases match TRBD1. The CDR3 is 16 amino acids. The V and J ends lost 8 bases and 1 base, in that order; junction bases with no gene match: 8. Germline CDR1 and CDR2: ENHRY and SYGVKD. CDR3 residues: CAIVPGQGLSNQPQHF. The CDR3 DNA sequence: TGTGCCATCGTCCCGGGACAGGGGTTAAGCAATCAGCCCCAGCATTTT.

The chain is built from TRBV4-1 and TRBJ2-7; 8 nucleotides line up with TRBD2. In germline, CDR1 is MGHRA, CDR2 YSYEKL. The length of the CDR3 is 15 residues. The trim removed 2 bases at V and 6 bases at J, leaving 9 bases unmatched. The CDR3 nucleotides read TGCGCCAGCAGCCAACAGGGGACTAGTCGGTTCGAGCAGTACTTC. This codes for CASSQQGTSRFEQYF.